Following are 8 T cell receptor beta chains from one sample sequenced in a study of regulatory T cells in long-lasting Graves disease. Time point meaning: newly diagnosed GD, antithyroid drugs for less than 3 months. Scientists built the TCR library using RNA that was extracted from PBMCs. For TCR beta, libraries came from iRepertoire HTBI primers and Arm-PCR of CDR3 regions. TCRdb analysed the multiplex PCR reads with MiXCR anew, one entry per CDR3 protein. The repertoire has 300,000 to 400,000 distinct CDR3 sequences, over 15% of them found once; the top ten carry about 32%. These records were also assigned to another study, of T cells in Graves' hyperthyroidism and ophthalmopathy.

Sequencing used peripheral blood mononuclear cells (PBMCs), obtained at new diagnosis, from a patient treated with antithyroid drugs. The receptor source for this set is a man in his forties with Graves disease.

The table lists this clonotype with many counts. The rearrangement uses TRBV28 and TRBJ2-7; weak D call: TRBD2 (5 bases). The CDR3 totals 13 residues. The germline CDR1 and CDR2 sequences are MDHEN and SYDVKM. Trimming removed 5 bases at V and 2 bases at J, with 10 bases between. CDR3 in DNA: TGTGCCAGCAGTGACGGGAAGCCCTACGAGCAGTACTTC. This encodes CASSDGKPYEQYF. The complete variable domain, with remaining parts taken from reference TRBV28 and TRBJ2-7, reads DVKVTQSSRYLVKRTGEKVFLECVQDMDHENMFWYRQDPGLGLRLIYFSYDVKMKEKGDIPEGYSVSREKKERFSLILESASTNQTSMYLCASSDGKPYEQYFGPGTRLTVT.

This CDR3 reads CASSRYLAGRTTDTQYF. The CDR3 bases are TGTGCCAGCAGTCGATACCTAGCGGGGAGAACCACAGATACGCAGTATTTT. V is TRBV2 and J is TRBJ2-3; 9 nucleotides align to TRBD2. The CDR3 length is 17 residues. The junction had 11 bases not matched to a gene; V was cut back by 5 bases and J by 2 bases. Germline assignment: CDR1 SNHLY and CDR2 FYNNEI.

On this clonotype: A read error may be the cause here, since a much bigger clone is one base away. The chain recombines TRBV3-1 with TRBJ2-7, with D possibly matching TRBD1 (6 bases). Germline values: CDR1 LGHDT, CDR2 YNNKEL (reference sequence). Trimming took 4 bases from V and 7 from J, leaving 14 bases between them. CDR3 size: 13 residues. This CDR3 is CASSPLGRGEQYF. CDR3 nucleotides: TGTGCCAGCAGCCCCTTGGGTAGGGGGGAGCAGTACTTC.

V is TRBV28 and J is TRBJ1-2; D is possibly TRBD1 (5 bases). Trimming took off 4 bases at V and 1 base at J, with 13 bases between the two ends. Germline values: CDR1 MDHEN, CDR2 SYDVKM. The CDR3 has 15 amino acids. The CDR3 bases are TGTGCCAGCAGTTGGGGGGGACCAAGTAACTATGGCTACACCTTC. Protein: CASSWGGPSNYGYTF.

The chain carries TRBV20-1 and TRBJ2-3, with D possibly being TRBD1 (6 bases). Trimming cost V 2 bases and J 4 bases, with 10 bases left between them. This CDR3 is built from 13 residues. CDR1 is DFQATT, CDR2 SNEGSKA, per germline (reference sequence). CDR3 coding DNA: TGCAGTGCTAGACGTACAGGGCCAGATACGCAGTATTTT. Its protein is CSARRTGPDTQYF.

In its sample, this clonotype was seen a few times. The rearrangement joins TRBV7-2 to TRBJ2-7, with D tentatively TRBD2 (6 bases). Germline CDR1 reads SGHTA; CDR2 reads FQGNSA. This CDR3 spans 13 amino acids. The V and J ends lost 6 bases and 3 bases respectively, with 12 bases between them. CDR3 sequence reads: CASSIDGGYEQYF. CDR3 coding DNA: TGTGCCAGCAGTATCGACGGGGGCTACGAGCAGTACTTC.

This clonotype was counted ten times or more. The missing conserved phenylalanine or tryptophan at the end of this CDR3 makes a read error likely. It is unclear where the CDR3 begins or ends on the DNA, so no DNA is shown, and the CDR3 is as TCRdb lists it. V usage is TRBV2 and J usage is TRBJ1-4. The CDR3 is made up of 13 amino acids, end residues included. Germline CDR1 reads SNHLY; CDR2 reads FYNNEI. The CDR3 region is CASRKEGRGTEFY.

The chain recombines TRBV10-2 with TRBJ1-6; no firm D call. The CDR3 is made up of 13 amino acids. Germline CDR1 WSHSY, CDR2 SAAADI. Trimming cost V 3 bases and J 10 bases, with 10 bases left between them. The CDR3 is CASSERWISPLHF. The CDR3 bases are TGCGCCAGCAGTGAACGTTGGATCTCACCCCTCCACTTT.